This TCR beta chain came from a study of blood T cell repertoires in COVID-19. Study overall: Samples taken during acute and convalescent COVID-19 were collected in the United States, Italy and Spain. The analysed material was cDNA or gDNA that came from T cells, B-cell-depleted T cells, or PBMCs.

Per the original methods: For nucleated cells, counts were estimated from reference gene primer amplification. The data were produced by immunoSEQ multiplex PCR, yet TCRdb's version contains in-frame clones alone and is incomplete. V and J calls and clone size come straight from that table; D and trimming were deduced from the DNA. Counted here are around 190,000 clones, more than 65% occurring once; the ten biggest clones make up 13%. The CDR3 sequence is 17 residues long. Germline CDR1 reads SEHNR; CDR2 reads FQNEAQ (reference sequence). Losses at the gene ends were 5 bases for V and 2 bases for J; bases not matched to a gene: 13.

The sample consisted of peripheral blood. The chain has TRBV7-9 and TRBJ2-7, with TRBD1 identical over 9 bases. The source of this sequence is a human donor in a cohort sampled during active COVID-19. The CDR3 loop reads CASSESDRGGVPYEQYF. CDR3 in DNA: TGTGCCAGCAGCGAATCGGACAGGGGAGGTGTTCCCTACGAGCAGTACTTC.